The 18 T cell receptor beta chains below come from one sample, sequenced in a study of PD-L1 blockade in urothelial cancer. Measured with immunoSEQ multiplex PCR; TCRdb has only the in-frame clones, and not every one. The top ten hold 4.5% of the sample, which has about 74,000 clones, about nine tenths seen once. The time point: pretreatment peripheral blood. This material consisted of PBMCs, taken around atezolizumab (anti-PD-L1) treatment. Receptor source: a man between 65 and 85 years old with urothelial cancer.

This clone was detected only once. The chain has TRBV6-5 and TRBJ1-2; 8 nucleotides line up with TRBD1. Unmatched junction bases numbered 3, after V lost 2 bases and J lost 4 bases. The V gene's germline CDR1 is MNHEY and CDR2 SVGAGI. The CDR3 has 14 residues. The CDR3 DNA reads as TGTGCCAGCAGTTACGGACAGGGCCTCTATGGCTACACCTTC. Translated, it gives CASSYGQGLYGYTF.

This chain's CDR3 is CASISAGVSNEQFF. The DNA for the CDR3 is TGTGCCAGCATATCGGCGGGAGTGAGCAATGAGCAGTTCTTC. This chain links TRBV28 with TRBJ2-1; 7 bases match TRBD2. The germline V gene has CDR1 MDHEN and CDR2 SYDVKM. This CDR3 spans 14 amino acids. V lost 7 bases and J lost 6; bases outside the gene matches: 9.

The rearrangement uses TRBV28 and TRBJ2-5; 14 bases match TRBD2. The germline CDR1 and CDR2 sequences are MDHEN and SYDVKM. The V gene end was trimmed by 5 bases and the J gene end by 4 bases; junction bases not matched to a gene: 6. The CDR3 contains 16 residues. The CDR3 loop reads CASSGTSGRRGETQYF. The CDR3 region has the DNA TGTGCCAGCAGTGGGACTAGCGGGAGACGGGGAGAGACCCAGTACTTC. Full variable domain (rest looked up from reference TRBV28 and TRBJ2-5): DVKVTQSSRYLVKRTGEKVFLECVQDMDHENMFWYRQDPGLGLRLIYFSYDVKMKEKGDIPEGYSVSREKKERFSLILESASTNQTSMYLCASSGTSGRRGETQYFGPGTRLLVL.

This clone is a singleton in its sample. The rearrangement links TRBV10-3 to TRBJ2-5; 9 bases agree with TRBD2. The CDR3 covers 13 residues. Losses at the gene ends were 6 bases for V and 3 bases for J; bases not matched to a gene: 2. CDR1 and CDR2 (germline): ENHRY, SYGVKD. Here the CDR3 DNA reads TGTGCCATCAGAGTAGCGGGGGAAGAGACCCAGTACTTC. Protein product: CAIRVAGEETQYF.

The rearrangement joins TRBV6-1 to TRBJ1-2; D is perhaps TRBD1 (5 bases). Germline V gene lookup returns CDR1 MNHNS and CDR2 SASEGT. V was trimmed by 6 bases and J by 5 bases, leaving 10 bases between them. This CDR3 has 12 amino acids. The CDR3 coding sequence is TGTGCCAGCAGGGGAACAGGATATGGCTACACCTTC. This codes for CASRGTGYGYTF.

The chain couples TRBV5-4 to TRBJ2-3; 11 nucleotides agree with TRBD2. V lost 9 bases and J lost 3; bases outside the gene matches: 12. The CDR3 has 16 amino acids. The germline gives CDR1 SGHNT, CDR2 YYREEE (reference sequence). The CDR3 coding sequence is TGTGCCACCGGGACTAGCGGAGGGGGGGGTACAGATACGCAGTATTTT. Encoded protein: CATGTSGGGGTDTQYF.

The chain combines TRBV18 with TRBJ2-7; TRBD1 might be the D (7 bases). The germline V and J ends were trimmed by 8 bases and 2 bases, with 13 bases remaining between them. The CDR3 is 13 amino acids. Germline V lookup: CDR1 KGHSH, CDR2 LQKENI. CDR3 DNA: TGTGCCAGCCGGAGGGACAGCGCCTACGAGCAGTACTTC. Its translation is CASRRDSAYEQYF.

The V call is TRBV29-1, the J call TRBJ2-7; TRBD2 matches 9 bases. J lost 5 bases, V lost 7 bases, and 9 bases had no gene match. The CDR3 spans 13 residues. Germline CDR1 is SQVTM and CDR2 is ANQGSEA. The CDR3 sequence is CSAKGTSFNEQYF. CDR3 nucleotides: TGCAGCGCCAAAGGGACTAGCTTCAACGAGCAGTACTTC.

The rearrangement links TRBV11-2 to TRBJ2-7; the D gene is possibly TRBD2 (6 bases). V lost 1 base to trimming and J lost 4 bases, with 8 bases between them. The CDR3 has 13 residues. CDR1 and CDR2 from the germline V gene are SGHAT and FQNNGV. The CDR3: CASSLAEGYEQYF. DNA for the CDR3: TGTGCCAGCAGCTTAGCGGAGGGATACGAGCAGTACTTC.

This clone showed up just a few times. The chain couples TRBV7-3 to TRBJ2-1; 10 nucleotides line up with TRBD2. The ends lost 1 base at V and 0 bases at J; junction bases unmatched: 6. This CDR3 comprises 18 residues. The germline V gene has CDR1 SGHTA and CDR2 FQGTGA. This CDR3 is CASSLSPSSGSSYNEQFF. The CDR3 region has the DNA TGTGCCAGCAGCTTAAGTCCATCTAGCGGGAGCTCCTACAATGAGCAGTTCTTC.

This clone was recorded only once. CDR3 region: CASSREENYGYTF. The CDR3 DNA follows: TGTGCCAGCAGTAGAGAGGAAAACTATGGCTACACCTTC. The chain carries TRBV9 and TRBJ1-2, with D unresolved. The CDR3 is 13 residues long. Germline V gene lookup returns CDR1 SGDLS and CDR2 YYNGEE. V was trimmed by 5 bases and J by 2 bases, leaving 10 bases between them. The full variable domain, with the rest looked up from reference TRBV9 and TRBJ1-2, is DSGVTQTPKHLITATGQRVTLRCSPRSGDLSVYWYQQSLDQGLQFLIQYYNGEERAKGNILERFSAQQFPDLHSELNLSSLELGDSALYFCASSREENYGYTFGSGTRLTVV.

This rearrangement joins TRBV11-2 to TRBJ2-1; 7 bases agree with TRBD1. CDR3 length equals 15 residues. Germline V gene data show CDR1 as SGHAT and CDR2 as FQNNGV. J gave up 1 base and V 5 bases, and 5 bases lay outside the gene matches. The DNA for the CDR3 is TGTGCCAGCAGCCCGATACAGGGGTCCTACAATGAGCAGTTCTTC. Its translation is CASSPIQGSYNEQFF. Full variable domain (rest looked up from reference TRBV11-2 and TRBJ2-1): EAGVAQSPRYKIIEKRQSVAFWCNPISGHATLYWYQQILGQGPKLLIQFQNNGVVDDSQLPKDRFSAERLKGVDSTLKIQPAKLEDSAVYLCASSPIQGSYNEQFFGPGTRLTVL.

The chain couples TRBV7-6 to TRBJ2-3, with 7 positions matching TRBD2. This CDR3 contains 14 residues. Germline trimming cut 5 bases from V and 5 bases from J; bases unmatched to any gene: 7. Germline V CDR1 and CDR2: SGHVS, FNYEAQ. CDR3 in DNA: TGTGCCAGCAGCCCCGCCGGGAGGATAGATACGCAGTATTTT. It yields the protein CASSPAGRIDTQYF.

The chain couples TRBV6-1 to TRBJ2-2; D gene uncertain. Per the germline V gene, CDR1 is MNHNS and CDR2 is SASEGT. This CDR3 contains 16 residues. The V gene lost 2 bases and the J gene lost 4 bases, with 14 bases spanning the gap. In DNA form, the CDR3 reads TGTGCCAGCAGTGAAATACTGCTTTCATCCACCGGGGAGCTGTTTTTT. This sequence encodes CASSEILLSSTGELFF.

The gene calls are TRBV7-9 and TRBJ2-5, with D perhaps TRBD2 (6 bases). The V end was cut by 5 bases, the J end by 5 bases, with 18 bases between. This CDR3 region has 15 residues. Germline values: CDR1 SEHNR, CDR2 FQNEAQ (reference sequence). The CDR3 loop is CASSLRGGIEETQYF. The CDR3 region has the DNA TGTGCCAGCAGCCTACGTGGAGGGATAGAGGAGACCCAGTACTTC.

V is TRBV11-2 and J is TRBJ2-4, with a weak D call TRBD1 (5 bases). V dropped 2 bases and J dropped 3 bases, with 20 bases sitting between them. The CDR3 is 18 residues long. Per the germline V gene, CDR1 is SGHAT and CDR2 is FQNNGV. The DNA for the CDR3 is TGTGCCAGCAGCTTACCTGAGTCGGGTACAAGGGGCAAAAACATTCAGTACTTC. The encoded protein is CASSLPESGTRGKNIQYF.

The chain employs TRBV30 and TRBJ2-3; D unresolved. The V end was cut by 1 base, the J end by 2 bases, with 10 bases between. The CDR3 extends over 14 amino acids. CDR1 and CDR2 from the germline V gene are GTSNPN and SVGIG (reference sequence). The CDR3 here is CAWSGAQNTDTQYF. In nucleotides, the CDR3 is TGTGCCTGGAGTGGGGCGCAGAACACAGATACGCAGTATTTT.

This rearrangement joins TRBV5-4 to TRBJ1-2; D ambiguous. The CDR3 length is 13 residues. Germline V gives CDR1 SGHNT, CDR2 YYREEE (reference sequence). V was pared by 4 bases and J by 2 bases, with 9 bases between. The CDR3 protein is CASSVDTNYGYTF. The CDR3 DNA reads as TGTGCCAGCAGCGTCGACACGAACTATGGCTACACCTTC.